The sequence of this T cell receptor (beta chain) was determined in a study of OX40 agonist ivuxolimab in advanced cancers. Study-wide background: Allowance was made for prior anti-PD-1, anti-PD-L1 or anti-CTLA-4 therapy, and approximately 40% had some.

V dropped 1 base and J dropped 5 bases, with 15 bases sitting between them. This CDR3 region has 16 residues. CDR1 and CDR2 from the germline V gene are LGHNA and YNFKEQ. Profiled with immunoSEQ multiplex PCR; TCRdb holds only in-frame clones, not every one. This sample has about 70,000 clones, with around 90% found just once. Sequences were derived from CD4+ or CD8+ T cells sorted from blood, sampled in a trial of the OX40 agonist ivuxolimab. The chain carries TRBV4-2 and TRBJ2-1; D not certain. The origin of this receptor is an adult with an advanced solid tumor such as melanoma, head and neck, liver or kidney cancer. DNA for the CDR3: TGTGCCAGCAGCCAAGGTCAAGCGATGAGGAACAATGAGCAGTTCTTC. Its translation: CASSQGQAMRNNEQFF.